These 28 T cell receptor beta chains share one sample of origin, sequenced in a study of T cells in Graves' hyperthyroidism and ophthalmopathy. RNA transcripts served as the template for amplifying TCR beta CDR3 regions. HTBI primers were used for first-round RT-PCR of the TCR CDR3. Each CDR3 protein gets one entry after TCRdb re-called the multiplex PCR reads with MiXCR. Of some 350,000 distinct CDR3 sequences listed, 15% to 20% were seen once; the top ten hold about 3.7%. The sample was blood. The origin of the receptors is a woman aged 18-35 years with Graves' hyperthyroidism.

This clonotype was seen many times. The chain links TRBV20-1 to TRBJ2-2; no clear D gene. V dropped 3 bases and J dropped 0 bases, with 17 bases sitting between them. CDR3 length equals 17 residues. Per the germline V gene, CDR1 is DFQATT and CDR2 is SNEGSKA (reference sequence). CDR3 protein: CSASARVGGANTGELFF. CDR3 sequence (DNA): TGCAGTGCTAGCGCTCGAGTCGGCGGCGCGAACACCGGGGAGCTGTTTTTT.

This clonotype came up a few times. The chain uses TRBV6-1 and TRBJ1-5; possibly TRBD1 for D (5 bases). The CDR3 runs to 15 residues. Trimming pared 2 bases from V and 5 bases from J, leaving 13 bases between. Germline V gene sequence: CDR1 MNHNS, CDR2 SASEGT. CDR3 amino acids: CASSERTQRHQPQHF. Here the CDR3 DNA reads TGTGCCAGCAGTGAACGGACACAGAGGCATCAGCCCCAGCATTTT.

This clonotype was counted ten times or more. CDR3: CASSQEGQGTEAFF. DNA for the CDR3: TGCGCCAGCAGCCAAGAGGGACAGGGCACTGAAGCTTTCTTT. The chain recombines TRBV4-1 with TRBJ1-1, with 9 nucleotides matching TRBD1. Germline values: CDR1 MGHRA, CDR2 YSYEKL. J gave up 4 bases and V 0 bases, and 0 bases lay outside the gene matches. The CDR3 length is 14 residues.

The J gene is TRBJ2-1, the V gene TRBV4-1; tentatively, D is TRBD2 (6 bases). Between the trimmed V and J ends, which lost 4 bases and 9 bases, there was a span of 16 bases. Germline-derived CDR1 and CDR2 are MGHRA and YSYEKL. The CDR3 consists of 14 residues. The CDR3 nucleotides are TGCGCCAGCAGCCTCAGGACGCTTAGCGGTGAGCAGTTCTTC. The encoded protein is CASSLRTLSGEQFF.

This clonotype was recorded many times. V and J are TRBV10-3 and TRBJ2-5; D remains ambiguous. The germline gives CDR1 ENHRY, CDR2 SYGVKD. Trimming left V 2 bases short and J 1 base short, with 14 bases between. The CDR3 runs 16 residues. In DNA form, the CDR3 reads TGTGCCATCAGTGAGCCTCCCCCCGGGCCCCAAGAGACCCAGTACTTC. This gives the protein CAISEPPPGPQETQYF.

This clonotype appeared many times. CDR3 protein: CAISGDRSYTF. The DNA of the CDR3 is TGTGCCATCAGTGGAGACAGAAGCTACACCTTC. This chain joins TRBV10-3 and TRBJ1-2; D perhaps matches TRBD1 (5 bases). V gave up 4 bases and J gave up 9 bases, with 9 bases separating them. The length of the CDR3 is 11 residues. Germline V gene data show CDR1 as ENHRY and CDR2 as SYGVKD.

The sample holds many counts of this clonotype. CDR3 bases: TGTGCCACCAGCAGAGCCAGGAACACTGAAGCTTTCTTT. Its protein product is CATSRARNTEAFF. This chain connects TRBV15 to TRBJ1-1; the D is unclear. V lost 1 base and J 1 base, leaving 4 bases between the germline ends. This CDR3 contains 13 residues. Germline loops: CDR1 LNHNV, CDR2 YYDKDF (reference sequence).

This clonotype was detected ten times or more. The genes are TRBV6-1 and TRBJ2-7, with TRBD1 matching 9 bases. Trimming took 5 bases from V and 6 from J; bases not matched to a gene: 8. Germline lookup yields CDR1 MNHNS and CDR2 SASEGT. CDR3 length: 14 amino acids. CDR3 region: CASSKPGQGSEQYF. The CDR3 DNA reads TGTGCCAGCAGTAAACCGGGACAGGGAAGCGAGCAGTACTTC.

Ten or more counts support this clonotype. The chain uses TRBV28 and TRBJ1-1, with D uncertain. Germline lookup yields CDR1 MDHEN and CDR2 SYDVKM. With 2 bases removed from V and 4 bases from J, the gap between germline ends came to 11 bases. This CDR3 comprises 14 residues. The CDR3 region is CASSLLSAATEAFF. The CDR3, as DNA: TGTGCCAGCAGTTTACTCTCGGCCGCCACTGAAGCTTTCTTT.

J is TRBJ1-1 and V is TRBV18, with 9 bases identical to TRBD1. V trimming: 4 bases; J trimming: 0 bases; junction bases outside the gene matches: 12. The CDR3 consists of 18 residues. Germline V lookup: CDR1 KGHSH, CDR2 LQKENI. The CDR3 loop is CASSLSSTRTGVNTEAFF. The CDR3 nucleotides are TGTGCCAGCTCACTTTCCTCGACACGGACAGGGGTGAACACTGAAGCTTTCTTT. Combining the CDR3 with reference TRBV18 and TRBJ1-1 gives the whole variable domain NAGVMQNPRHLVRRRGQEARLRCSPMKGHSHVYWYRQLPEEGLKFMVYLQKENIIDESGMPKERFSAEFPKEGPSILRIQQVVRGDSAAYFCASSLSSTRTGVNTEAFFGQGTRLTVV.

This clonotype appeared many times. The rearrangement joins TRBV6-1 to TRBJ1-2, with 8 bases fitting TRBD1. V was clipped by 7 bases and J by 5 bases; unmatched bases: 6. The germline V gene has CDR1 MNHNS and CDR2 SASEGT. The length of the CDR3 is 13 residues. CDR3 protein: CASKAGGYYGYTF. Here the CDR3 DNA reads TGTGCCAGCAAGGCAGGGGGCTATTATGGCTACACCTTC.

CDR3 amino acids: CASRKGEAQPQHF. CDR3 DNA: TGTGCCAGCAGAAAAGGCGAGGCTCAGCCCCAGCATTTT. V gene TRBV12-3 or TRBV12-4 combines with J gene TRBJ1-5; no clear D. V was shortened by 6 bases and J by 6 bases, with 12 bases between the two germline ends. The CDR3 is 13 residues long.

This clonotype was picked up many times. The chain recombines TRBV24-1 with TRBJ2-5; 7 bases agree with TRBD2. The germline gives CDR1 KGHDR, CDR2 SFDVKD. The CDR3 has 16 amino acids. Trimming at V came to 5 bases and at J to 1 base, leaving 9 bases not matched to a gene. The CDR3 nucleotides are TGTGCCACCAGTGGGGCTGGTGGGGAGGGCCAAGAGACCCAGTACTTC. This codes for CATSGAGGEGQETQYF.

This clonotype was found many times. The V call is TRBV5-1, the J call TRBJ1-1, with 9 positions matching TRBD1. The CDR3 is 15 amino acids. J was trimmed by 5 bases and V by 4 bases; bases with no gene match: 9. The germline CDR1 and CDR2 sequences are SGHRS and YFSETQ. The CDR3, as DNA: TGCGCCAGCAGCCCACAGGGGGCGCGAGGAACTGAAGCTTTCTTT. Residues: CASSPQGARGTEAFF.

This clonotype was counted at least ten times. The chain links TRBV7-9 to TRBJ1-2; D is unresolved. The V gene lost 5 bases and the J gene lost 0 bases, with 10 bases spanning the gap. This CDR3 contains 14 residues. From germline, CDR1 is SEHNR and CDR2 FQNEAQ (reference sequence). CDR3 in DNA: TGTGCCAGCAGCCGGACCGGCACTAACTATGGCTACACCTTC. The encoded protein is CASSRTGTNYGYTF. Using reference TRBV7-9 and TRBJ1-2 for the parts outside the CDR3, the full variable domain is DTGVSQNPRHKITKRGQNVTFRCDPISEHNRLYWYRQTLGQGPEFLTYFQNEAQLEKSRLLSDRFSAERPKGSFSTLEIQRTEQGDSAMYLCASSRTGTNYGYTFGSGTRLTVV.

This clonotype was detected many times. The rearrangement links TRBV4-2 to TRBJ2-1; TRBD1 aligns across 7 bases. Germline-derived CDR1 and CDR2 are LGHNA and YNFKEQ. V trimming: 4 bases; J trimming: 7 bases; junction bases outside the gene matches: 10. The CDR3 loop spans 15 amino acids. In nucleotides, the CDR3 is TGTGCCAGCAGCCTCGAGACAGGGTGGTCAAATGAGCAGTTCTTC. As protein: CASSLETGWSNEQFF.

This clonotype was seen only a few times. This chain joins TRBV18 and TRBJ2-5, with 8 bases aligning to TRBD1. The V gene's germline CDR1 is KGHSH and CDR2 LQKENI. With 5 bases clipped from V and 3 bases from J, the junction kept 2 bases outside the gene matches. The CDR3 contains 13 residues. CDR3 DNA sequence: TGTGCCAGCTCATCGACAGGGGAAGAGACCCAGTACTTC. Protein sequence: CASSSTGEETQYF.

This clonotype occurred many times. The genes are TRBV12-5 and TRBJ1-2; D gene uncertain. Germline V gene lookup returns CDR1 LGHNT and CDR2 FRNRAP. Trimming took off 3 bases at V and 3 bases at J, with 5 bases between the two ends. The CDR3 extends over 12 amino acids. CDR3 region: CASGFDDYGYTF. CDR3 sequence (DNA): TGTGCTAGTGGTTTCGATGACTATGGCTACACCTTC. The entire variable domain, with the rest obtained from reference TRBV12-5 and TRBJ1-2, is as follows: DARVTQTPRHKVTEMGQEVTMRCQPILGHNTVFWYRQTMMQGLELLAYFRNRAPLDDSGMPKDRFSAEMPDATLATLKIQPSEPRDSAVYFCASGFDDYGYTFGSGTRLTVV.

The genes are TRBV3-1 and TRBJ1-2; D is unresolved. V was pared by 4 bases and J by 4 bases, with 19 bases between. The CDR3 covers 16 residues. Germline V gene data show CDR1 as LGHDT and CDR2 as YNNKEL (reference sequence). CDR3 sequence (DNA): TGTGCCAGCAGCCCCGGCCCCTACGGACTGATCTATGGCTACACCTTC. Translation gives CASSPGPYGLIYGYTF.

The V and J genes are TRBV10-1 and TRBJ1-6; D remains ambiguous. Trimming removed 3 bases at V and 10 bases at J, with 19 bases between. Germline V gene data show CDR1 as WNHNN and CDR2 as SYGVQD (reference sequence). CDR3 length equals 16 residues. This CDR3 is CASSDSKVGFWSPLHF. CDR3 in DNA: TGCGCCAGCAGTGATTCCAAGGTCGGGTTCTGGTCACCCCTCCACTTT.

This rearrangement joins TRBV6-5 to TRBJ1-4; D unclear. There are 15 residues in the CDR3. Trimming took 2 bases from V and 0 from J, leaving 7 bases between them. Germline-derived CDR1 and CDR2 are MNHEY and SVGAGI. The CDR3 sequence is CASSYNGATNEKLFF. CDR3 in DNA: TGTGCCAGCAGTTACAACGGTGCAACTAATGAAAAACTGTTTTTT.

This clonotype was detected ten times or more. The chain has TRBV6-5 and TRBJ2-7, with D perhaps matching TRBD1 or TRBD2 (5 bases each). The CDR3 is made up of 13 amino acids. The germline gives CDR1 MNHEY, CDR2 SVGAGI. Trimming cost V 4 bases and J 5 bases, with 12 bases left between them. In DNA form, the CDR3 reads TGTGCCAGCAGTTCCGGGACGGGTAACGAGCAGTACTTC. Translating gives CASSSGTGNEQYF.

This clonotype was detected many times. CDR3 coding DNA: TGTGCCAGCACCCAGGGCCCTCAGCCCCAGCATTTT. Amino acids: CASTQGPQPQHF. The V gene is TRBV12-3 or TRBV12-4, the J gene TRBJ1-5; a weak D match, TRBD1 (5 bases). The CDR3 sequence is 12 residues long. The germline V and J ends were trimmed by 7 bases and 6 bases, with 10 bases remaining between them.

A few counts support this clonotype. The chain joins TRBV18 to TRBJ1-1, with 10 bases fitting TRBD1. The CDR3 has 17 residues. V dropped 5 bases and J dropped 2; count of bases not matched to a gene: 11. Germline V lookup: CDR1 KGHSH, CDR2 LQKENI. The CDR3 DNA reads as TGTGCCAGCTCATCACGACAGGGGGCGCTTTCAAACACTGAAGCTTTCTTT. Its protein is CASSSRQGALSNTEAFF.

This clonotype was detected ten times or more. This chain joins TRBV15 and TRBJ2-5; TRBD1 or TRBD2 may be the D gene (6 bases each). Germline V gives CDR1 LNHNV, CDR2 YYDKDF (reference sequence). V lost 4 bases and J 1 base, leaving 10 bases between the germline ends. This CDR3 is built from 14 residues. Here the CDR3 reads CATSKGGIQETQYF. The CDR3 nucleotides are TGTGCCACCAGCAAGGGGGGCATCCAAGAGACCCAGTACTTC.

This rearrangement joins TRBV20-1 to TRBJ2-5; 8 nucleotides align to TRBD2. V shed 1 base, J shed 7 bases, and the junction held 8 bases outside the gene matches. CDR1 is DFQATT, CDR2 SNEGSKA, per germline (reference sequence). The CDR3 has 14 amino acids. In DNA, the CDR3 is TGCAGTGCTAGAGTGTCAGCGGGGGCGGTGACCCAGTACTTC. This sequence encodes CSARVSAGAVTQYF.

The chain links TRBV5-1 to TRBJ2-7, with 9 nucleotides matching TRBD1. Germline V gives CDR1 SGHRS, CDR2 YFSETQ. V shed 3 bases and J 2 bases; nucleotides not matched to a gene: 6. The CDR3 extends over 15 amino acids. The CDR3 DNA is TGCGCCAGCAGCTGGGGACAGGGTGTCACCTACGAGCAGTACTTC. Translation: CASSWGQGVTYEQYF.

In this sample, this clonotype turned up many times. The chain has TRBV30 and TRBJ2-5, with TRBD1 identical over 8 bases. Germline V gene data show CDR1 as GTSNPN and CDR2 as SVGIG (reference sequence). J gave up 4 bases and V 3 bases, and 7 bases lay outside the gene matches. The CDR3 consists of 14 residues. CDR3 protein: CAWRPGGAIETQYF. The CDR3 DNA is TGTGCCTGGAGACCAGGGGGCGCGATAGAGACCCAGTACTTC.